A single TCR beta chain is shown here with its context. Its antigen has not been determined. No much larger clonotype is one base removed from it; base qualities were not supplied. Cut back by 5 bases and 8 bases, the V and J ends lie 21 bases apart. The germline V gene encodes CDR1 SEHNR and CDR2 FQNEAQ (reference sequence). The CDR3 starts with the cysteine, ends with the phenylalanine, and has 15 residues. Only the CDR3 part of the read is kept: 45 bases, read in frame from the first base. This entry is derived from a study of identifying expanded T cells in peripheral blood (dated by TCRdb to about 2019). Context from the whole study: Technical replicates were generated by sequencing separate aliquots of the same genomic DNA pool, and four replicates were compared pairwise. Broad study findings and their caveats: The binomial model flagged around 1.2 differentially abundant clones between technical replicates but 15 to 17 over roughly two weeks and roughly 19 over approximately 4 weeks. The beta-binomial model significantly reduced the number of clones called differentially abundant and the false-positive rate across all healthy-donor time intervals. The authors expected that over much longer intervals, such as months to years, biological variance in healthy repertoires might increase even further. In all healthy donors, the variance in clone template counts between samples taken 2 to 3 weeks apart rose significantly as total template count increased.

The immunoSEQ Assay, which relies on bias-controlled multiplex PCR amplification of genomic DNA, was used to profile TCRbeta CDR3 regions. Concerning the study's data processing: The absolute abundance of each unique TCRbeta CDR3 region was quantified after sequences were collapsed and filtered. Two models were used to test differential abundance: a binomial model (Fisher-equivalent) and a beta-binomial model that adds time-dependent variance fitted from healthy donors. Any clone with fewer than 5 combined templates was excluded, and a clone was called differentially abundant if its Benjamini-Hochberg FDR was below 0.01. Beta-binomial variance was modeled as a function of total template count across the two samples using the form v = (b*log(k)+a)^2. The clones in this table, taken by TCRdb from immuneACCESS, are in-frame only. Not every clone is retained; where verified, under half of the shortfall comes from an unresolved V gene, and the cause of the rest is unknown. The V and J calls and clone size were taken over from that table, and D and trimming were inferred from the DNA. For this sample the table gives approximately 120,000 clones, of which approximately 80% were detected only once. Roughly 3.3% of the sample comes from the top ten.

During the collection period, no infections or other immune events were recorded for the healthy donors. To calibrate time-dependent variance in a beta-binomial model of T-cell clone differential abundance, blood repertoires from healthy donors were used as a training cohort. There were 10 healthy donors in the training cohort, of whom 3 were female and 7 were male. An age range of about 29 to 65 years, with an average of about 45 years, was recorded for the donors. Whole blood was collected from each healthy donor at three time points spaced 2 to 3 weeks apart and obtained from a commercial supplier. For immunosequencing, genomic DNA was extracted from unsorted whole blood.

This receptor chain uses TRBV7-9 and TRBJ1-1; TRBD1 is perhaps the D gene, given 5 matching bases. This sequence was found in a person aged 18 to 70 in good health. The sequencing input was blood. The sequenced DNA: TGTGCCAGCAGCACAAGCTTGTCGGGGGAGTACGAAGCTTTCTTT. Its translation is CASSTSLSGEYEAFF.